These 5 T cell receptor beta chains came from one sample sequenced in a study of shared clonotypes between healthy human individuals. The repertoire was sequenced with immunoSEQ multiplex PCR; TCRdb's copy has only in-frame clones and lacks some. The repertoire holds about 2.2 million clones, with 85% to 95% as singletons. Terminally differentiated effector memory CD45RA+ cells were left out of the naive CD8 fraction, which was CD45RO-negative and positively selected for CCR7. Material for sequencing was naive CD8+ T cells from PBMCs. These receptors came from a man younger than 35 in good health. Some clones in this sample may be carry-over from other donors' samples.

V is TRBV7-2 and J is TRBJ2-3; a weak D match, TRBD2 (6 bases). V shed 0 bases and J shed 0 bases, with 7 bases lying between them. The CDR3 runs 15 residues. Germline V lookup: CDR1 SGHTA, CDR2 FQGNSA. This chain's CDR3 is CASSLALASTDTQYF. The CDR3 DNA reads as TGTGCCAGCAGCTTAGCCCTAGCGAGCACAGATACGCAGTATTTT.

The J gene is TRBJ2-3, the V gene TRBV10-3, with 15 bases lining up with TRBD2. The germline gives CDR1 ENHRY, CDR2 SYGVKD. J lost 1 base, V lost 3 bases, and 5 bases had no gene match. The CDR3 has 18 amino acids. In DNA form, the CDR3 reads TGTGCCATCAGTGAAGGACTAGCGGGAGGGCTTCGCACAGATACGCAGTATTTT. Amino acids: CAISEGLAGGLRTDTQYF.

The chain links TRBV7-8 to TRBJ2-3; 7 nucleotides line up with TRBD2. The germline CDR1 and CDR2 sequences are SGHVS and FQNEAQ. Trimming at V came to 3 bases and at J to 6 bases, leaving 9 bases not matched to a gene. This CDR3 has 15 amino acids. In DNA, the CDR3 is TGTGCCAGCAGCTTTTCGGCGGGAGTGTCGGATACGCAGTATTTT. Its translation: CASSFSAGVSDTQYF. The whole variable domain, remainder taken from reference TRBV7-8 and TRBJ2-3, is GAGVSQSPRYKVAKRGQDVALRCDPISGHVSLFWYQQALGQGPEFLTYFQNEAQLDKSGLPSDRFFAERPEGSVSTLKIQRTQQEDSAVYLCASSFSAGVSDTQYFGPGTRLTVL.

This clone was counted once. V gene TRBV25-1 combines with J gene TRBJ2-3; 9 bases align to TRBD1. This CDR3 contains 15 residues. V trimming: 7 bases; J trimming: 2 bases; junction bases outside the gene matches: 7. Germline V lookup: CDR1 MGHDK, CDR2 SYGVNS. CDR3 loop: CASTRTGGSTDTQYF. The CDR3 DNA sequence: TGTGCCAGCACCCGAACAGGGGGCTCCACAGATACGCAGTATTTT. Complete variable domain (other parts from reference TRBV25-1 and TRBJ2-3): EADIYQTPRYLVIGTGKKITLECSQTMGHDKMYWYQQDPGMELHLIHYSYGVNSTEKGDLSSESTVSRIRTEHFPLTLESARPSHTSQYLCASTRTGGSTDTQYFGPGTRLTVL.

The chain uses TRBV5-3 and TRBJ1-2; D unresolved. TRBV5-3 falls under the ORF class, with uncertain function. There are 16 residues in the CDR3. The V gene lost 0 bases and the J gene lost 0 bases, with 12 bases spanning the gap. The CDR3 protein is CARSLAGRIANYGYTF. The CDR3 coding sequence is TGTGCCAGAAGCTTGGCGGGCCGCATTGCTAACTATGGCTACACCTTC.